This T cell receptor beta chain came from a study of T cells in localized non-small cell lung cancer. General study points: Uninvolved nearby lung showed the greatest T cell clonality, exceeding that found in tumor. Median around 54 top-100 tumor clones were shared with paired adjacent lung.

Note on this clone: As yet, its antigen is unknown.

Libraries were prepared by immunoSEQ multiplex PCR; TCRdb keeps only in-frame clonotypes and omits some of them. The table includes fewer than 45,000 clones, about nine tenths detected once. Sequencing used peripheral blood, obtained before any cancer treatment. The sequence was collected from an older female donor with stage I squamous cell lung carcinoma.

The DNA for the CDR3 is TGTGCCAGCAGCTTAAGCTGGGGCCCCTACGAGCAGTACTTC. This encodes CASSLSWGPYEQYF. V and J are TRBV7-8 and TRBJ2-7, with a possible D match to TRBD1 (5 bases). CDR1 is SGHVS and CDR2 is FQNEAQ in the germline V gene. The CDR3 is made up of 14 amino acids. The V end was cut by 2 bases, the J end by 2 bases, with 10 bases between. The variable domain in full, completed from reference TRBV7-8 and TRBJ2-7, reads GAGVSQSPRYKVAKRGQDVALRCDPISGHVSLFWYQQALGQGPEFLTYFQNEAQLDKSGLPSDRFFAERPEGSVSTLKIQRTQQEDSAVYLCASSLSWGPYEQYFGPGTRLTVT.